One sample yielded the 15 T cell receptor beta chains listed below, sequenced in a study of T cell changes during pregnancy in multiple sclerosis. Using immunoSEQ multiplex PCR, the repertoire was profiled, and TCRdb retains in-frame clones only, with some absent. The table lists around 48,000 clones, around 92% of them singletons. The sample was CD4+ T cells from peripheral blood mononuclear cells, taken in the second trimester of pregnancy. The receptors were sampled from a female donor in good health, enrolled as a control in a pregnancy study.

V and J are TRBV7-2 and TRBJ2-7; possible D gene TRBD2, 5 bases. The CDR3 length is 15 residues. Per germline, CDR1 SGHTA and CDR2 FQGNSA. Trimming shortened V by 6 bases and J by 1 base, and 16 bases separated the two germline ends. The CDR3 nucleotides are TGTGCCAGCAGTCCGGACTTCCAACTTTCCTACGAGCAGTACTTC. This translates into CASSPDFQLSYEQYF.

The CDR3 DNA follows: TGTGCCAGCTCACCCTCACTAGCGCTTCGGAGCTCCTACGAGCAGTACTTC. Translating gives CASSPSLALRSSYEQYF. The chain has TRBV18 and TRBJ2-7; 7 nucleotides line up with TRBD2. The CDR3 has 17 residues. J lost 0 bases, V lost 3 bases, and 11 bases had no gene match. The germline V gene has CDR1 KGHSH and CDR2 LQKENI.

The chain has TRBV1 and TRBJ2-3; TRBD2 reflects the table's D call only, with no check against the DNA. TRBV1 is a listed pseudogene. This CDR3 is built from 20 residues. The CDR3 region is CTSSLFPTSGRPHSTDTQYF. In DNA, the CDR3 is TGCACCAGCAGCCTTTTCCCAACTAGCGGGAGACCCCATAGCACAGATACGCAGTATTTT.

The chain combines TRBV6-5 with TRBJ1-1; 7 nucleotides match TRBD1. Germline V CDR1 and CDR2: MNHEY, SVGAGI. The CDR3 length is 13 residues. Trimming at V came to 5 bases and at J to 3 bases, leaving 3 bases not matched to a gene. CDR3 sequence (DNA): TGTGCCAGCAGTCAGGGGGTTGACACTGAAGCTTTCTTT. It specifies CASSQGVDTEAFF.

The chain links TRBV28 to TRBJ1-1; D is perhaps TRBD1 (6 bases). Trimming stripped 7 bases from V and 5 bases from J, with 14 bases between. This CDR3 comprises 13 residues. CDR1 is MDHEN and CDR2 is SYDVKM in the germline V gene. CDR3 residues: CASIGGRETEAFF. In nucleotides, the CDR3 is TGTGCCAGCATCGGGGGGCGTGAGACTGAAGCTTTCTTT.

This CDR3 is CASSFQTSGGQETQYF. As DNA, the CDR3 is TGTGCCAGCAGCTTCCAGACTAGCGGGGGGCAAGAGACCCAGTACTTC. The chain is built from TRBV9 and TRBJ2-5; TRBD2 matches 13 bases. This CDR3 is 16 amino acids long. Trimming took 4 bases from V and 2 from J; bases not matched to a gene: 5. CDR1 and CDR2 (germline): SGDLS, YYNGEE.

V usage is TRBV2 and J usage is TRBJ2-1, with 9 bases identical to TRBD1. Germline values: CDR1 SNHLY, CDR2 FYNNEI. J gave up 7 bases and V 6 bases, and 10 bases lay outside the gene matches. This CDR3 comprises 15 residues. The CDR3: CASRTIRDRENEQFF. For the CDR3, the DNA is TGTGCCAGCAGAACTATCCGGGACAGGGAGAATGAGCAGTTCTTC.

The rearrangement joins TRBV14 to TRBJ2-3; 7 bases fit TRBD2. The CDR3 runs to 17 residues. The V and J ends lost 4 bases and 0 bases, in that order; junction bases with no gene match: 10. CDR1 and CDR2 from the germline V gene are SGHDN and FVKESK. CDR3 loop: CASSPTAGATSTDTQYF. In DNA, the CDR3 is TGTGCCAGCAGCCCCACCGCGGGAGCCACTAGCACAGATACGCAGTATTTT.

This sequence joins TRBV27 and TRBJ2-3; 7 bases line up with TRBD2. The germline V gene encodes CDR1 MNHEY and CDR2 SMNVEV (reference sequence). V lost 3 bases to trimming and J lost 0 bases; unmatched junction nucleotides: 6. This CDR3 contains 16 residues. The CDR3 nucleotides are TGTGCCAGCAGTTTCCTGGCGGGGGTTAGCACAGATACGCAGTATTTT. This encodes CASSFLAGVSTDTQYF.

The chain is built from TRBV11-2 and TRBJ2-2; D is ambiguous. Trimming removed 0 bases at V and 8 bases at J, with 10 bases between. Looked up from germline, CDR1 is SGHAT and CDR2 is FQNNGV. The CDR3 has 14 amino acids. The CDR3 region has the DNA TGTGCCAGCAGCTTAGAGGCCCATCCGGGGGAGCTGTTTTTT. Amino acids: CASSLEAHPGELFF.

The CDR3 DNA follows: TGTGCCAGCAGCACCCCAAGGGGGGGGCGCGGATACACCGGGGAGCTGTTTTTT. Translating gives CASSTPRGGRGYTGELFF. The chain has TRBV7-9 and TRBJ2-2, with D perhaps TRBD2 (7 bases). This CDR3 is built from 18 residues. From germline, CDR1 is SEHNR and CDR2 FQNEAQ (reference sequence). The germline V and J ends were trimmed by 5 bases and 3 bases, with 22 bases remaining between them.

V usage is TRBV11-3 and J usage is TRBJ2-7, with D possibly being TRBD2 (6 bases). CDR3 size: 12 residues. V lost 4 bases and J 6 bases, leaving 10 bases between the germline ends. Looked up from germline, CDR1 is SGHNT and CDR2 is YENEEA. CDR3 nucleotides: TGTGCCAGCAGCTACGGGGGTCCCGAGCAGTACTTC. It specifies CASSYGGPEQYF.

This sequence joins TRBV2 and TRBJ2-7; D perhaps matches TRBD1 (6 bases). The ends were cut back, 8 bases at V and 0 bases at J, with 11 bases in the middle. Germline CDR1 and CDR2: SNHLY and FYNNEI. The CDR3 has 13 residues. CDR3 amino acids: CASRQESSYEQYF. The CDR3 DNA is TGTGCCAGCCGACAGGAGAGCTCCTACGAGCAGTACTTC.

V gene TRBV21-1 combines with J gene TRBJ1-6; the table's D call, TRBD1, was not checked against the DNA. TRBV21-1 is an annotated pseudogene. The CDR3 spans 18 residues. The CDR3 DNA follows: TGTGCCAGCAGCAAAGAGGGGGCCGTGAGCTCCTATAATTCACCCCTCCACTTT. Protein product: CASSKEGAVSSYNSPLHF.

The rearrangement uses TRBV4-1 and TRBJ2-5, with 8 positions matching TRBD1. Looked up from germline, CDR1 is MGHRA and CDR2 is YSYEKL. CDR3 size: 14 residues. With 2 bases clipped from V and 4 bases from J, the junction kept 3 bases outside the gene matches. The CDR3: CASSQQGAGETQYF. CDR3 DNA sequence: TGCGCCAGCAGCCAACAGGGGGCCGGAGAGACCCAGTACTTC.